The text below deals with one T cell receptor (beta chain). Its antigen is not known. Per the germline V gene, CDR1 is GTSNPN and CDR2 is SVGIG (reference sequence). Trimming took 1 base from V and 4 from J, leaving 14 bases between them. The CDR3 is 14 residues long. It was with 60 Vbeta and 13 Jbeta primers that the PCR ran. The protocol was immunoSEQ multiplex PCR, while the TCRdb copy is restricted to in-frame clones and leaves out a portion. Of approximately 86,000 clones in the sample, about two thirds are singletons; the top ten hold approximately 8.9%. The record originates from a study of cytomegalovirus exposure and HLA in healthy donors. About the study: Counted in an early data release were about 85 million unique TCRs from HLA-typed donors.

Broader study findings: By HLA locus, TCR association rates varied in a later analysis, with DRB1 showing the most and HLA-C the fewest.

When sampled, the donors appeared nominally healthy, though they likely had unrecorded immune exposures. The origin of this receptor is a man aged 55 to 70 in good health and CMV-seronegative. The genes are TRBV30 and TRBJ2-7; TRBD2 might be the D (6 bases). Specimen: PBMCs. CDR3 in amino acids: CAWSGGGGVYEQYF. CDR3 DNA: TGTGCCTGGAGTGGAGGCGGCGGGGTGTACGAGCAGTACTTC.